This T cell receptor (beta chain) was documented in a study of blood T cell repertoires in COVID-19. Per the original methods: Amplified reference gene primers provided the basis for estimating nucleated cell counts. Data came from immunoSEQ multiplex PCR; TCRdb stores just in-frame clones and leaves some out. V, J and clone size derive from that table, while D and trimming were established from the DNA sequence. In the table there are tens of thousands of clones, roughly 88% of which are singletons. CDR1 and CDR2 from the germline V gene are MGHRA and YSYEKL. V gave up 4 bases and J gave up 6 bases; unmatched junction bases: 6. The CDR3 is 14 amino acids.

This TCR derives from a man aged 18 to 29 with COVID-19, enrolled during active disease. The chain employs TRBV4-1 and TRBJ2-7; TRBD1 matches 10 bases. Sequencing was done on a sample of peripheral blood. The CDR3 spells CASSLRDRGREQYF. The CDR3 DNA follows: TGCGCCAGCAGCCTCCGGGACAGGGGCCGCGAGCAGTACTTC.